This note documents a single T cell receptor (beta chain) sequence. Its antigen remains unknown. This specimen belongs to a study of vaccination and CD4 T cells after COVID-19. Overall study context: SARS-CoV-2 positivity in convalescent patients was established by nasal swab PCR; under ten had mild and one severe disease. Study findings and constraints: The median proportion of reactive clones detected only post-vaccination in convalescent patients was more than 65%. Spike mono-reactivity was found in 304 of 307 vaccine-specific clones from convalescent patients.

Sequenced with the Oncomine TCR Beta short-read assay was DNA taken from cultured CD4+ T cells. One entry per CDR3 protein, called by TCRdb with MiXCR from the PCR reads. In the table there are 15,000 or so distinct CDR3 sequences, 45% to 50% of which are singletons. As for treatment: roughly 10-day PBMC culture with coronavirus spike peptide pools or control peptides (ViraFEST assay). Sequenced material: CD4+ T cells from blood, cultured in vitro. This receptor was obtained from a human donor who had recovered from COVID-19.

CDR3 sequence reads: CATSDRAGPFEQFF. In nucleotides, the CDR3 is TGTGCCACCAGTGATAGGGCAGGTCCTTTTGAGCAGTTCTTC. The chain carries TRBV24-1 and TRBJ2-1; D is ambiguous. CDR3 length equals 14 residues. The V gene lost 3 bases and the J gene lost 9 bases, with 14 bases spanning the gap. Per germline, CDR1 KGHDR and CDR2 SFDVKD.